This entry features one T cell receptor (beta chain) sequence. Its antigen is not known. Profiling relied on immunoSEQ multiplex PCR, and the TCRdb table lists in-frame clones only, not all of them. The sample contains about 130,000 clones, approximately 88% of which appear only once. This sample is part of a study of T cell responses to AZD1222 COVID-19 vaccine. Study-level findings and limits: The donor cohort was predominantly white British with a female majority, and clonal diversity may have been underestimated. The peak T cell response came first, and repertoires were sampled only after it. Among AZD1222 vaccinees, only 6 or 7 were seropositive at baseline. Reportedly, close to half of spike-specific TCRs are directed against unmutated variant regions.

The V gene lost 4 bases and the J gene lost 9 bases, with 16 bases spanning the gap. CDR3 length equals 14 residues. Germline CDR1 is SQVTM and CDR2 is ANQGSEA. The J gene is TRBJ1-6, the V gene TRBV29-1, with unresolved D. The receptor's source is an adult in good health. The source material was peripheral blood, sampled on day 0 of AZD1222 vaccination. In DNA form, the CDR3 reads TGCAGCGTTGCGGAGGGTGACGGGTTTTCACCCCTCCACTTT. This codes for CSVAEGDGFSPLHF.